This TCR beta chain was obtained from a study of cytomegalovirus exposure and HLA in healthy donors. Study results and caveats: Solely CMV serostatus was available to characterize immune exposure.

The PCR made use of 60 Vbeta and 13 Jbeta primers. Data came from immunoSEQ multiplex PCR; TCRdb stores just in-frame clones and leaves some out. The data contain 150,000 or so clones, 76% of them singletons. This CDR3 is built from 17 residues. V was clipped by 5 bases and J by 0 bases, with 17 bases between them. Germline V gene lookup returns CDR1 LNHNV and CDR2 YYDKDF (reference sequence). In the case of this clone: The antigen is not known.

The specimen was PBMCs. This sequence originates from a male donor in good health and CMV-seronegative. The gene calls are TRBV15 and TRBJ1-5; the D is unclear. In nucleotides, the CDR3 is TGTGCCACCAGCCCCCCGGGGATTTCAGGTAGCAATCAGCCCCAGCATTTT. This encodes CATSPPGISGSNQPQHF.